These 6 T cell receptor beta chains came from one sample sequenced in a study of OX40 agonist ivuxolimab in advanced cancers. Profiled with immunoSEQ multiplex PCR; TCRdb holds only in-frame clones, not every one. The sample contains 10,000 to 15,000 clones, approximately 76% of which appear only once. The material was CD4+ or CD8+ T cells sorted from blood, obtained in a trial of the OX40 agonist ivuxolimab. These receptors were collected from an adult with an advanced solid tumor such as melanoma, head and neck, liver or kidney cancer.

The rearrangement uses TRBV19 and TRBJ1-1; TRBD1 agrees at 11 bases. The CDR3 runs 15 residues. V shed 5 bases, J shed 11 bases, and the junction held 13 bases outside the gene matches. Germline V gives CDR1 LNHDA, CDR2 SQIVND (reference sequence). Written as DNA, the CDR3 is TGTGCCAGTAGTCAGGGACAGGGGGGCCCCAGATCGGCTTTCTTT. Translation gives CASSQGQGGPRSAFF.

The gene calls are TRBV27 and TRBJ2-3; D is possibly TRBD2 (5 bases). CDR1 and CDR2 from the germline V gene are MNHEY and SMNVEV (reference sequence). V shed 6 bases and J shed 4 bases, with 11 bases lying between them. The CDR3 extends over 13 amino acids. For the CDR3, the DNA is TGTGCCAGCAGCCCGGACTCCCCAGATACGCAGTATTTT. Residues: CASSPDSPDTQYF.

The genes are TRBV7-6 and TRBJ2-1; 11 bases align to TRBD1. This CDR3 contains 19 residues. Per germline, CDR1 SGHVS and CDR2 FNYEAQ. After removal of 1 base from V and 8 bases from J, the junction contained 16 bases not matched to a gene. As DNA, the CDR3 is TGTGCCAGCAGCTTAGTCCTTTTCCCTCGGACAGGGGGCTGGGATGAGCAGTTCTTC. Translated: CASSLVLFPRTGGWDEQFF. The full variable domain, rest sourced from reference TRBV7-6 and TRBJ2-1, is GAGVSQSPRYKVTKRGQDVALRCDPISGHVSLYWYRQALGQGPEFLTYFNYEAQQDKSGLPNDRFSAERPEGSISTLTIQRTEQRDSAMYRCASSLVLFPRTGGWDEQFFGPGTRLTVL.

Only a few counts were recorded for this clone. The rearrangement joins TRBV11-2 to TRBJ2-7, with 9 bases fitting TRBD2. From germline, CDR1 is SGHAT and CDR2 FQNNGV. This CDR3 contains 15 residues. The J segment lost 5 bases and the V segment lost 4 bases, leaving 9 bases of the junction unmatched. CDR3 nucleotide sequence: TGTGCCAGCAGCTCGGGACTAGCTTTGGGTCACGAGCAGTACTTC. Protein: CASSSGLALGHEQYF.

This chain joins TRBV7-6 and TRBJ2-3; 7 positions match TRBD2. The CDR3 sequence is 15 residues long. Germline V CDR1 and CDR2: SGHVS, FNYEAQ. The V segment lost 4 bases and the J segment 0 bases; nucleotides outside the gene matches: 4. The CDR3 here is CASSSLGGSTDTQYF. The CDR3 DNA sequence: TGTGCCAGCAGCTCACTGGGGGGGAGCACAGATACGCAGTATTTT.

This clone was seen only a few times. The J gene is TRBJ2-1, the V gene TRBV7-9, with TRBD1 identical over 9 bases. Germline CDR1 and CDR2: SEHNR and FQNEAQ (reference sequence). V lost 5 bases and J lost 10; bases outside the gene matches: 6. This CDR3 spans 13 amino acids. The CDR3, as DNA: TGTGCCAGCAGCCCCGCGGGACAGGGCGAGCAGTTCTTC. Translation: CASSPAGQGEQFF.